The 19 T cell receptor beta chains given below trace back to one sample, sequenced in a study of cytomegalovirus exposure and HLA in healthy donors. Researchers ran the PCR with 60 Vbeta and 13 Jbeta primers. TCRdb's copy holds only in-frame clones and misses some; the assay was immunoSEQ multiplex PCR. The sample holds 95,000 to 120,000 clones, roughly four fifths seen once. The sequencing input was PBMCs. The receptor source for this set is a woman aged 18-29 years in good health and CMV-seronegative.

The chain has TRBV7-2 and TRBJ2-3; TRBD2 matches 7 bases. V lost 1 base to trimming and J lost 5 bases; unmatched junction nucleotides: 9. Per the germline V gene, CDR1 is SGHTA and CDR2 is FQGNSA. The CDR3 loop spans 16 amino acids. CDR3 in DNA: TGTGCCAGCAGCTTAGTAGGCGGGAGCCGGGGAGATACGCAGTATTTT. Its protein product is CASSLVGGSRGDTQYF. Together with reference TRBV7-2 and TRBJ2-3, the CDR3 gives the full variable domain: GAGVSQSPSNKVTEKGKDVELRCDPISGHTALYWYRQSLGQGLEFLIYFQGNSAPDKSGLPSDRFSAERTGGSVSTLTIQRTQQEDSAVYLCASSLVGGSRGDTQYFGPGTRLTVL.

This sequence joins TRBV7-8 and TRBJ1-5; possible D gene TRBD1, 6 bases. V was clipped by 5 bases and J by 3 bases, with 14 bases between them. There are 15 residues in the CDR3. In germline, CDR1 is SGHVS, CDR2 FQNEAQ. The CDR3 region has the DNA TGTGCCAGCAGCACGGGACACGACGACAATCAGCCCCAGCATTTT. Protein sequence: CASSTGHDDNQPQHF. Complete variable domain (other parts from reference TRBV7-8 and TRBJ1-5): GAGVSQSPRYKVAKRGQDVALRCDPISGHVSLFWYQQALGQGPEFLTYFQNEAQLDKSGLPSDRFFAERPEGSVSTLKIQRTQQEDSAVYLCASSTGHDDNQPQHFGDGTRLSIL.

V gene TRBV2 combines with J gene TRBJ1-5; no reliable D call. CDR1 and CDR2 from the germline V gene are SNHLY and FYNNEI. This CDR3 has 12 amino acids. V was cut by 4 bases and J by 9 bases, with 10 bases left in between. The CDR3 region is CASSVAVRPQHF. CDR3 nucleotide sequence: TGTGCCAGCAGTGTAGCAGTGAGGCCCCAGCATTTT. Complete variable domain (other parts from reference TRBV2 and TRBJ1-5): EPEVTQTPSHQVTQMGQEVILRCVPISNHLYFYWYRQILGQKVEFLVSFYNNEISEKSEIFDDQFSVERPDGSNFTLKIRSTKLEDSAMYFCASSVAVRPQHFGDGTRLSIL.

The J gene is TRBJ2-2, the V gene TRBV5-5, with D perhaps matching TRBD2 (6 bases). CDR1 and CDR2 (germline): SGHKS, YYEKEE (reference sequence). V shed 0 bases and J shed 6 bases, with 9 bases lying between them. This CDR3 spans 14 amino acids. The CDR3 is CASSLAGEAGELFF. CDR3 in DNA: TGTGCCAGCAGCTTGGCGGGGGAGGCCGGGGAGCTGTTTTTT.

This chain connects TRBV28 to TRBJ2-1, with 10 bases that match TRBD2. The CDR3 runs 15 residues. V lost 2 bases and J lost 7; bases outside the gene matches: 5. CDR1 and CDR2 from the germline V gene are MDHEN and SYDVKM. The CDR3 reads CASSLILAGKNEQFF. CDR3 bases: TGTGCCAGCAGTTTAATACTAGCGGGAAAAAATGAGCAGTTCTTC. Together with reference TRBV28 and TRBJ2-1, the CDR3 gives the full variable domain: DVKVTQSSRYLVKRTGEKVFLECVQDMDHENMFWYRQDPGLGLRLIYFSYDVKMKEKGDIPEGYSVSREKKERFSLILESASTNQTSMYLCASSLILAGKNEQFFGPGTRLTVL.

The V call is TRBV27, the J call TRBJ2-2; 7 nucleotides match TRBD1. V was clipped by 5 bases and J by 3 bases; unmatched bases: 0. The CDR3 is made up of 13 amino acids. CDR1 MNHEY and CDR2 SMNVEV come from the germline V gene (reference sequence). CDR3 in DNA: TGTGCCAGCAGTACAGGGGACACCGGGGAGCTGTTTTTT. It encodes CASSTGDTGELFF.

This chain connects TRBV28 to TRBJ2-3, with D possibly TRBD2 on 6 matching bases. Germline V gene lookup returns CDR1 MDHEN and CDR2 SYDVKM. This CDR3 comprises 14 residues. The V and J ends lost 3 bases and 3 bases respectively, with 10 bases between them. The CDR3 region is CASSFGGSTDTQYF. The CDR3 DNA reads TGTGCCAGCAGTTTCGGGGGTAGTACAGATACGCAGTATTTT. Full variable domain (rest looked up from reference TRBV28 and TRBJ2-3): DVKVTQSSRYLVKRTGEKVFLECVQDMDHENMFWYRQDPGLGLRLIYFSYDVKMKEKGDIPEGYSVSREKKERFSLILESASTNQTSMYLCASSFGGSTDTQYFGPGTRLTVL.

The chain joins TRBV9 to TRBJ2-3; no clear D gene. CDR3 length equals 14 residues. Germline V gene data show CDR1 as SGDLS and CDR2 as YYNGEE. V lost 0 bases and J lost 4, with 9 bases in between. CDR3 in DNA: TGTGCCAGCAGCGTAGGTCTAGTTGCAGATACGCAGTATTTT. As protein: CASSVGLVADTQYF. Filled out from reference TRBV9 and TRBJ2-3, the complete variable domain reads DSGVTQTPKHLITATGQRVTLRCSPRSGDLSVYWYQQSLDQGLQFLIQYYNGEERAKGNILERFSAQQFPDLHSELNLSSLELGDSALYFCASSVGLVADTQYFGPGTRLTVL.

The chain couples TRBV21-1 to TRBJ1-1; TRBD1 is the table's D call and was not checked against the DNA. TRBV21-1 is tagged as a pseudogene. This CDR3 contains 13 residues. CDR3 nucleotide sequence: TGTGCCAGCGGAACAGGGGGCTCGCTTGAAGCTTTCTTT. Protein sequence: CASGTGGSLEAFF.

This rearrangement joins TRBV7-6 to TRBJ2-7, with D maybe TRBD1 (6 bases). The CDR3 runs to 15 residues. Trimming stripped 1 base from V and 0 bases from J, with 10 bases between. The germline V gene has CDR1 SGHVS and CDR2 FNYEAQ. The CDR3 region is CASSLGGQSSYEQYF. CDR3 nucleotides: TGTGCCAGCAGCTTAGGTGGACAGAGCTCCTACGAGCAGTACTTC.

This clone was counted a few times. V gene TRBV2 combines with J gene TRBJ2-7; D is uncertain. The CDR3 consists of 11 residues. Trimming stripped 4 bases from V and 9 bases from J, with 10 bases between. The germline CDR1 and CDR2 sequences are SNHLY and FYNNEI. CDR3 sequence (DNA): TGTGCCAGCAGTGCTGACATCCGGCAGTACTTC. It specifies CASSADIRQYF.

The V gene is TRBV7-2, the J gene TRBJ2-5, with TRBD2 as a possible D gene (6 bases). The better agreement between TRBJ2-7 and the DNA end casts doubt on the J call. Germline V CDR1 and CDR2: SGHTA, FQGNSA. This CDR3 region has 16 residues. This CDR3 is CASSLVAATSSYEQYF. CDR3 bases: TGTGCCAGCAGCCTCGTAGCGGCAACCAGCTCCTACGAGCAGTACTTC.

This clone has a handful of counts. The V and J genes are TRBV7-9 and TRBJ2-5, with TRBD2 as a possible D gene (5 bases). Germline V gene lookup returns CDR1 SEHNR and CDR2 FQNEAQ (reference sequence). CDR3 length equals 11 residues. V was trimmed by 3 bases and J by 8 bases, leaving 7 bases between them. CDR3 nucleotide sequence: TGTGCCAGCAGCTTCGGGGATACCCAGTACTTC. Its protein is CASSFGDTQYF.

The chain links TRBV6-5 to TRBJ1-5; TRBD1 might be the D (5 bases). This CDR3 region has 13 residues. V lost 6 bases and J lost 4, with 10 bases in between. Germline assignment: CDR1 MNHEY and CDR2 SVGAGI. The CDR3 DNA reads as TGTGCCAGCAGGGGGGGGGTAAATCAGCCCCAGCATTTT. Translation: CASRGGVNQPQHF.

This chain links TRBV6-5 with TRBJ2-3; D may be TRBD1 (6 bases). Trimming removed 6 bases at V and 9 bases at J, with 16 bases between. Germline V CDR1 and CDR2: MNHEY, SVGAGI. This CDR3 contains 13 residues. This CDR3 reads CASRRSSQGTQYF. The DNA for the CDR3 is TGTGCCAGCAGACGCTCGTCCCAGGGGACGCAGTATTTT.

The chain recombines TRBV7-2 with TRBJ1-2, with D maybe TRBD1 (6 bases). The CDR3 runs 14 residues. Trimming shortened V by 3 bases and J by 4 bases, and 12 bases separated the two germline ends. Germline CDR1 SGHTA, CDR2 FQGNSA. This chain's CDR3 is CASSFGDTTYGYTF. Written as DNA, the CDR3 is TGTGCCAGCAGCTTCGGGGACACGACCTATGGCTACACCTTC.

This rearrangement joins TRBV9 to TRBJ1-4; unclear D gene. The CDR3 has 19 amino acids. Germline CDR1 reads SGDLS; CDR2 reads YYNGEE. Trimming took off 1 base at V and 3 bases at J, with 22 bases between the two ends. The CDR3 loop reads CASSVSQVGEADSNEKLFF. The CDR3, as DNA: TGTGCCAGCAGCGTATCCCAAGTAGGAGAGGCAGACTCTAATGAAAAACTGTTTTTT. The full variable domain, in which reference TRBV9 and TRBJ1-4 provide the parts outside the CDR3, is DSGVTQTPKHLITATGQRVTLRCSPRSGDLSVYWYQQSLDQGLQFLIQYYNGEERAKGNILERFSAQQFPDLHSELNLSSLELGDSALYFCASSVSQVGEADSNEKLFFGSGTQLSVL.

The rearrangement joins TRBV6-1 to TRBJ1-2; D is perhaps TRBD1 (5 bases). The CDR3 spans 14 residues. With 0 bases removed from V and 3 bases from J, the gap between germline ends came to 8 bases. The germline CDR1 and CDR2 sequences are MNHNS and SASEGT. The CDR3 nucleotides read TGTGCCAGCAGTGAAGCCTTACAGGACTATGGCTACACCTTC. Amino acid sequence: CASSEALQDYGYTF.

CDR3 in DNA: TGTGCCAGCAGCCCAGCACAGGGTCCTGAAGCTTTCTTT. It is translated as CASSPAQGPEAFF. The V gene is TRBV11-3, the J gene TRBJ1-1; the D gene is possibly TRBD1 (6 bases). CDR1 SGHNT and CDR2 YENEEA come from the germline V gene. V was trimmed by 5 bases and J by 6 bases, leaving 13 bases between them. This CDR3 region has 13 residues.